This entry lists 32 T cell receptor beta chains sequenced from one sample in a study of Ad26.COV2.S vaccination and SARS-CoV-2 variants. Stated treatment: 15 to 20 received Ad26.COV2.S at low or high dose, single or two shots; roughly 5 received placebo; per-sample allocation not given. Day 63 after the first injection of vaccine or placebo was the sampling time. Sequencing used immunoSEQ multiplex PCR; TCRdb keeps in-frame clones, though not all of them. This sample yields under 600,000 clones, of which 89% are seen a single time; more than 1.5% belongs to the top ten. Sequencing was performed on peripheral blood, taken in a trial of Ad26.COV2.S vaccine versus placebo. The receptors stem from a person aged 18-65 years who received the Ad26.COV2.S COVID-19 vaccine or a placebo.

This chain uses TRBV5-8 with TRBJ1-2; D may be TRBD1 (6 bases). The CDR3 length is 12 residues. CDR1 and CDR2 (germline): SGHTS, YDEGEE. The V end was cut by 4 bases, the J end by 5 bases, with 9 bases between. The chain's CDR3 is CASSVGQYGYTF. The CDR3 DNA reads as TGTGCCAGCAGCGTAGGACAGTATGGCTACACCTTC.

The rearrangement links TRBV6-1 to TRBJ1-1; a possible D gene is TRBD1 (6 bases). Germline V gene data show CDR1 as MNHNS and CDR2 as SASEGT. The CDR3 is 12 residues long. Trimming left V 5 bases short and J 11 bases short, with 15 bases between. CDR3 sequence reads: CASSYPAGDAFF. The CDR3 DNA follows: TGTGCCAGCAGTTATCCGGCAGGGGACGCTTTCTTT.

This clone was counted a single time. The V call is TRBV3-1 (or the pseudogene TRBV3-2), the J call TRBJ1-2; D is perhaps TRBD1 (5 bases). V was pared by 7 bases and J by 8 bases, with 17 bases between. CDR1 is LGHDT, CDR2 YNNKEL, per germline (reference sequence). The CDR3 contains 13 residues. The CDR3 spells CASNDRQGGGYTF. CDR3 nucleotides: TGTGCCAGCAACGACCGGCAGGGTGGGGGCTACACCTTC.

The chain carries TRBV5-6 and TRBJ1-2, with D unresolved. Germline V gives CDR1 SGHDT, CDR2 YYEEEE. CDR3 length: 16 amino acids. Trimming removed 4 bases at V and 0 bases at J, with 16 bases between. CDR3 in DNA: TGTGCCAGCAGCAACCGGTTGACCCCAACTAACTATGGCTACACCTTC. Translation gives CASSNRLTPTNYGYTF.

The chain combines TRBV2 with TRBJ2-7; D might be TRBD2 (6 bases). Germline lookup yields CDR1 SNHLY and CDR2 FYNNEI. The CDR3 runs to 13 residues. V lost 4 bases and J 1 base, leaving 8 bases between the germline ends. The DNA for the CDR3 is TGTGCCAGCAGTGTTGGACTATCCTACGAGCAGTACTTC. The encoded protein is CASSVGLSYEQYF.

The chain is built from TRBV19 and TRBJ2-1, with D perhaps being TRBD1 or TRBD2 (6 bases each). CDR3 length: 15 amino acids. The V gene lost 6 bases and the J gene lost 4 bases, with 16 bases spanning the gap. Germline V gives CDR1 LNHDA, CDR2 SQIVND (reference sequence). Here the CDR3 reads CASRRGQGKYNEQFF. CDR3 sequence (DNA): TGTGCCAGTAGACGGGGGCAGGGAAAGTACAATGAGCAGTTCTTC.

The J gene is TRBJ2-5, the V gene TRBV5-1; the D is unclear. Germline V gives CDR1 SGHRS, CDR2 YFSETQ. V was shortened by 5 bases and J by 2 bases, with 10 bases between the two germline ends. There are 13 residues in the CDR3. This CDR3 reads CASSPDGQETQYF. The CDR3 nucleotides read TGCGCCAGCAGTCCAGATGGTCAAGAGACCCAGTACTTC.

The CDR3 is CASSLGTMNTEAFF. The CDR3 bases are TGCGCCAGCAGCTTGGGCACGATGAACACTGAAGCTTTCTTT. The chain is built from TRBV5-1 and TRBJ1-1, with D unclear. The CDR3 contains 14 residues. Trimming removed 0 bases at V and 0 bases at J, with 6 bases between. The germline gives CDR1 SGHRS, CDR2 YFSETQ.

The V and J genes are TRBV7-6 and TRBJ1-6, with 8 bases that match TRBD1. The CDR3 has 14 residues. The V and J ends lost 5 bases and 10 bases, in that order; junction bases with no gene match: 7. The germline V gene has CDR1 SGHVS and CDR2 FNYEAQ. Here the CDR3 reads CASSPTGGSSPLHF. CDR3 nucleotide sequence: TGTGCCAGCAGCCCAACAGGGGGAAGCTCACCCCTCCACTTT.

This chain joins TRBV6-5 and TRBJ2-7; D not resolved. Germline V gene lookup returns CDR1 MNHEY and CDR2 SVGAGI. Deletions cut 6 bases from V and 6 bases from J, with 15 bases between. The CDR3 contains 13 residues. The CDR3: CASSQVGRSEQYF. CDR3 nucleotide sequence: TGTGCCAGCAGCCAAGTAGGTCGCTCCGAGCAGTACTTC.

The chain couples TRBV4-2 to TRBJ2-7; no reliable D call. Germline-derived CDR1 and CDR2 are LGHNA and YNFKEQ. This CDR3 spans 16 amino acids. V lost 0 bases to trimming and J lost 3 bases, with 15 bases between them. CDR3 amino acids: CASSQDLTQRVYEQYF. The CDR3 DNA sequence: TGTGCCAGCAGCCAAGATCTTACTCAACGGGTCTACGAGCAGTACTTC.

The chain has TRBV6-5 and TRBJ2-1, with D perhaps assigned TRBD1 or TRBD2 (6 bases each). Germline V gene sequence: CDR1 MNHEY, CDR2 SVGAGI. The CDR3 spans 13 residues. With 2 bases removed from V and 6 bases from J, the gap between germline ends came to 8 bases. The CDR3 DNA follows: TGTGCCAGCAGTTACAGGGGGGCCAATGAGCAGTTCTTC. This translates into CASSYRGANEQFF.

The chain recombines TRBV30 with TRBJ1-2; 12 bases are shared with TRBD1. V was clipped by 4 bases and J by 7 bases; unmatched bases: 13. Germline lookup yields CDR1 GTSNPN and CDR2 SVGIG (reference sequence). The CDR3 spans 16 residues. CDR3 nucleotides: TGTGCCTGGATAGCCGGGACAGGGGGCTCCATCGGTGGCTACACCTTC. The encoded protein is CAWIAGTGGSIGGYTF. The full variable domain, in which reference TRBV30 and TRBJ1-2 provide the parts outside the CDR3, is SQTIHQWPATLVQPVGSPLSLECTVEGTSNPNLYWYRQAAGRGLQLLFYSVGIGQISSEVPQNLSASRPQDRQFILSSKKLLLSDSGFYLCAWIAGTGGSIGGYTFGSGTRLTVV.

The chain employs TRBV12-3 or TRBV12-4 and TRBJ2-1, with D unclear. Trimming pared 9 bases from V and 2 bases from J, leaving 11 bases between. The CDR3 is made up of 13 amino acids. The CDR3 DNA is TGTGCCAGTCGATTCTCGCCCTACAATGAGCAGTTCTTC. This sequence encodes CASRFSPYNEQFF.

This clone appeared a single time. The chain uses TRBV28 and TRBJ1-1, with D maybe TRBD1 (5 bases). CDR3 length: 13 residues. In germline, CDR1 is MDHEN, CDR2 SYDVKM. Trimming cost V 11 bases and J 10 bases, with 23 bases left between them. CDR3 amino acids: CAGRRRAGTGAFF. CDR3 DNA sequence: TGTGCCGGACGTAGACGGGCAGGGACGGGAGCTTTCTTT.

This clone has just a few counts. V usage is TRBV3-1 (or the pseudogene TRBV3-2) and J usage is TRBJ1-2; 7 nucleotides match TRBD1. Per germline, CDR1 LGHDT and CDR2 YNNKEL (reference sequence). Trimming at V came to 4 bases and at J to 1 base, leaving 12 bases not matched to a gene. The CDR3 is made up of 17 amino acids. The CDR3 protein is CASSRNNAGQLNYGYTF. Here the CDR3 DNA reads TGTGCCAGCAGCCGAAATAATGCGGGACAGCTTAACTATGGCTACACCTTC.

This clone is a singleton in its sample. The chain carries TRBV19 and TRBJ2-6; possibly TRBD1 or TRBD2 for D (5 bases each). Germline CDR1 is LNHDA and CDR2 is SQIVND (reference sequence). V lost 10 bases, J lost 3 bases, and 13 bases lay in between. The CDR3 is 14 residues long. CDR3 amino acids: CATRGVGGANVLTF. CDR3 bases: TGTGCCACCCGAGGGGTTGGTGGGGCCAACGTCCTGACTTTC.

Turning to this clone: This sample includes further DNA sequences coding for the same CDR3. The gene calls are TRBV5-1 and TRBJ2-7; D is uncertain. Germline-derived CDR1 and CDR2 are SGHRS and YFSETQ. There are 11 residues in the CDR3. Deletions cut 3 bases from V and 4 bases from J, with 5 bases between. CDR3 bases: TGCGCCAGCAGCTCAAGTTACGAGCAGTACTTC. Its translation: CASSSSYEQYF.

V is TRBV27 and J is TRBJ1-2; D not certain. The ends were cut back, 7 bases at V and 8 bases at J, with 14 bases in the middle. The CDR3 has 12 amino acids. Germline values: CDR1 MNHEY, CDR2 SMNVEV (reference sequence). The CDR3 DNA follows: TGTGCCAGCAAGAATGACGGGCAAGGCTACACCTTC. Translation gives CASKNDGQGYTF.

In this sample, this clone turned up once. The gene calls are TRBV3-1 (or the pseudogene TRBV3-2) and TRBJ1-1; 9 positions match TRBD1. V was clipped by 4 bases and J by 6 bases; unmatched bases: 6. The CDR3 length is 14 residues. Germline V gene lookup returns CDR1 LGHDT and CDR2 YNNKEL (reference sequence). The CDR3 region has the DNA TGTGCCAGCAGCCCAAGGACAGGGGACGCTGAAGCTTTCTTT. Translated, it gives CASSPRTGDAEAFF.

As to this clone: Within the sample, other DNA sequences also encode this same CDR3. The rearrangement joins TRBV30 to TRBJ1-2, with D possibly TRBD1 on 6 matching bases. The CDR3 loop spans 12 amino acids. The germline gives CDR1 GTSNPN, CDR2 SVGIG (reference sequence). V was shortened by 0 bases and J by 5 bases, with 7 bases between the two germline ends. Here the CDR3 reads CAWSVGGYGYTF. In DNA form, the CDR3 reads TGTGCCTGGAGTGTAGGGGGTTATGGCTACACCTTC. Filled out from reference TRBV30 and TRBJ1-2, the complete variable domain reads SQTIHQWPATLVQPVGSPLSLECTVEGTSNPNLYWYRQAAGRGLQLLFYSVGIGQISSEVPQNLSASRPQDRQFILSSKKLLLSDSGFYLCAWSVGGYGYTFGSGTRLTVV.

For this clone: Other nucleotide sequences in the sample specify the same CDR3. The V and J genes are TRBV7-9 and TRBJ1-2; D is ambiguous. There are 11 residues in the CDR3. The ends were cut back, 1 base at V and 5 bases at J, with 2 bases in the middle. Germline CDR1 is SEHNR and CDR2 is FQNEAQ (reference sequence). CDR3 DNA: TGTGCCAGCAGCTTAGAATATGGCTACACCTTC. The encoded protein is CASSLEYGYTF.

V gene TRBV24-1 combines with J gene TRBJ2-3; 7 nucleotides line up with TRBD2. This CDR3 has 18 amino acids. V was clipped by 6 bases and J by 6 bases; unmatched bases: 20. Germline-derived CDR1 and CDR2 are KGHDR and SFDVKD. CDR3 in amino acids: CATSPAFTRREVRDTQYF. CDR3 in DNA: TGTGCCACCAGTCCGGCCTTCACGCGACGGGAGGTGAGGGATACGCAGTATTTT.

The chain employs TRBV6-5 and TRBJ1-1; D not certain. CDR1 MNHEY and CDR2 SVGAGI come from the germline V gene. Trimming removed 0 bases from V and 0 bases from J, with 8 bases in between. The CDR3 totals 15 residues. The CDR3 loop is CASSYSVLLNTEAFF. In DNA, the CDR3 is TGTGCCAGCAGTTACTCGGTCCTATTGAACACTGAAGCTTTCTTT.

The genes are TRBV19 and TRBJ2-7, with D tentatively TRBD2 (6 bases). The CDR3 has 14 amino acids. The germline gives CDR1 LNHDA, CDR2 SQIVND (reference sequence). V shed 3 bases and J shed 3 bases, with 12 bases lying between them. The DNA of the CDR3 is TGTGCCAGTAGTATTGCTAGCGCGAACTACGAGCAGTACTTC. Its translation: CASSIASANYEQYF.

The chain combines TRBV6-5 with TRBJ2-7, with 10 bases fitting TRBD1. V was pared by 0 bases and J by 2 bases, with 4 bases of the junction left unmatched. The CDR3 has 16 amino acids. Germline assignment: CDR1 MNHEY and CDR2 SVGAGI. The chain's CDR3 is CASSYSGTGAPYEQYF. The CDR3 DNA sequence: TGTGCCAGCAGTTACTCGGGGACAGGGGCCCCCTACGAGCAGTACTTC.

V and J are TRBV2 and TRBJ2-7, with no clear D. V lost 7 bases to trimming and J lost 2 bases, with 12 bases between them. Per the germline V gene, CDR1 is SNHLY and CDR2 is FYNNEI. This CDR3 spans 13 amino acids. CDR3 region: CASKGVNPYEQYF. Here the CDR3 DNA reads TGTGCCAGCAAAGGCGTCAACCCCTACGAGCAGTACTTC. Filled out from reference TRBV2 and TRBJ2-7, the complete variable domain reads EPEVTQTPSHQVTQMGQEVILRCVPISNHLYFYWYRQILGQKVEFLVSFYNNEISEKSEIFDDQFSVERPDGSNFTLKIRSTKLEDSAMYFCASKGVNPYEQYFGPGTRLTVT.

V usage is TRBV14 and J usage is TRBJ2-6; possibly TRBD1 for D (6 bases). Germline CDR1 and CDR2: SGHDN and FVKESK. V lost 0 bases, J lost 0 bases, and 21 bases lay in between. The CDR3 is made up of 21 amino acids. The CDR3 is CASSQDFRRQATSSGANVLTF. CDR3 DNA: TGTGCCAGCAGCCAAGATTTCCGCCGACAGGCGACGAGCTCTGGGGCCAACGTCCTGACTTTC.

V and J are TRBV7-9 and TRBJ1-2, with a weak D call TRBD1 (6 bases). V lost 4 bases and J 7 bases, leaving 13 bases between the germline ends. Germline-derived CDR1 and CDR2 are SEHNR and FQNEAQ (reference sequence). The CDR3 is 13 residues long. The CDR3 region is CASSSGGLAGYTF. CDR3 sequence (DNA): TGTGCCAGCAGCTCTGGGGGGCTAGCTGGCTACACCTTC.

The chain employs TRBV10-3 and TRBJ2-2, with D unclear. The germline V gene has CDR1 ENHRY and CDR2 SYGVKD. The CDR3 runs 11 residues. V shed 6 bases and J shed 5 bases, with 4 bases lying between them. The CDR3 region has the DNA TGTGCCATCAGGCGGACCGGGGAGCTGTTTTTT. Translated: CAIRRTGELFF.

The chain uses TRBV5-1 and TRBJ2-7, with D unclear. Trimming removed 0 bases at V and 1 base at J, with 11 bases between. This CDR3 is built from 15 residues. Germline loops: CDR1 SGHRS, CDR2 YFSETQ. CDR3 DNA: TGCGCCAGCAGCTTGGCAGAAACGACTTCCTACGAGCAGTACTTC. It yields the protein CASSLAETTSYEQYF.

The rearrangement links TRBV30 to TRBJ2-5; 7 nucleotides agree with TRBD2. In germline, CDR1 is GTSNPN, CDR2 SVGIG (reference sequence). The CDR3 extends over 12 amino acids. V lost 5 bases to trimming and J lost 4 bases; unmatched junction nucleotides: 4. As DNA, the CDR3 is TGTGCCTGGGTTGGGGGGGGAGAGACCCAGTACTTC. Protein: CAWVGGGETQYF.